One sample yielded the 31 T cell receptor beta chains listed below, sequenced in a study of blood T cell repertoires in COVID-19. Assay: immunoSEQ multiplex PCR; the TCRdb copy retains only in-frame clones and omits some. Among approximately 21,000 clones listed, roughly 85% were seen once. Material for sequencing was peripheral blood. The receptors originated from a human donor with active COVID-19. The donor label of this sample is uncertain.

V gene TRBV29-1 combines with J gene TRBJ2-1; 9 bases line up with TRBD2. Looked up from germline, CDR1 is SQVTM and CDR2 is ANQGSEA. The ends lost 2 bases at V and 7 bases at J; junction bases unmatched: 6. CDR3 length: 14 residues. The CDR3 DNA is TGCAGCGTTGAAACTAGCGGGCCAGGGAATGAGCAGTTCTTC. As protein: CSVETSGPGNEQFF.

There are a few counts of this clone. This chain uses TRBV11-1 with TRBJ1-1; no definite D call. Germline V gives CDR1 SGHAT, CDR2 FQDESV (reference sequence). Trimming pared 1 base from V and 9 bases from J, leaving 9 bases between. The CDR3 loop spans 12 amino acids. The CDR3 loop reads CASSLDAAQAFF. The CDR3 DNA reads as TGTGCCAGCAGCTTAGACGCGGCACAAGCTTTCTTT.

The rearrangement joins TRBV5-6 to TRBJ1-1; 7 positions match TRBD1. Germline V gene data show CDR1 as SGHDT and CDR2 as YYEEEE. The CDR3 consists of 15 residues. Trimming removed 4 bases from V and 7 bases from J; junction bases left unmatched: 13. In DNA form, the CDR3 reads TGTGCCAGCAGCGTACACGGGACAGCCGGCCGTGAAGCTTTCTTT. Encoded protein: CASSVHGTAGREAFF.

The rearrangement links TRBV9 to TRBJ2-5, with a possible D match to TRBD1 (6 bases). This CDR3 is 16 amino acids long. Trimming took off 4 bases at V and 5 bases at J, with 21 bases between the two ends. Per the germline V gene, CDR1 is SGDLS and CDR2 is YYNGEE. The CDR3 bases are TGTGCCAGCAGCCTGGGGGCCGGGGCTCGTATTGAGACCCAGTACTTC. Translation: CASSLGAGARIETQYF. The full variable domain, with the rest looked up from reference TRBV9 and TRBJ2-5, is DSGVTQTPKHLITATGQRVTLRCSPRSGDLSVYWYQQSLDQGLQFLIQYYNGEERAKGNILERFSAQQFPDLHSELNLSSLELGDSALYFCASSLGAGARIETQYFGPGTRLLVL.

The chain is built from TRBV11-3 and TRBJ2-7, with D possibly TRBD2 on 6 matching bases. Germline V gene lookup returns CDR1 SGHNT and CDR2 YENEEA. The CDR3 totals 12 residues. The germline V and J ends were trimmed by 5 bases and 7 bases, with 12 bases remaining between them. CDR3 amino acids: CASSANRGEQYF. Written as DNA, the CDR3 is TGTGCCAGCAGCGCAAACCGGGGGGAGCAGTACTTC.

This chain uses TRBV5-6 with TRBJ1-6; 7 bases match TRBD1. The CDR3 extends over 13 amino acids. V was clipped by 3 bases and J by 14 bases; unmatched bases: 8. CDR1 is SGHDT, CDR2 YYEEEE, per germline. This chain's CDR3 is CASSSPTGSTLHF. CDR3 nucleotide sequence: TGTGCCAGCAGCTCACCGACAGGGTCGACCCTCCACTTT.

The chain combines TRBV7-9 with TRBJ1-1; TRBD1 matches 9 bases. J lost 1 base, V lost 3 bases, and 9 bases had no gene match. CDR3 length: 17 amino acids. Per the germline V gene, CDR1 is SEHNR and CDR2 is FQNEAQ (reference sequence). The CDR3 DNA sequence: TGTGCCAGCAGCTTGCTCACAGGGGGCATAAGGAACACTGAAGCTTTCTTT. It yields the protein CASSLLTGGIRNTEAFF.

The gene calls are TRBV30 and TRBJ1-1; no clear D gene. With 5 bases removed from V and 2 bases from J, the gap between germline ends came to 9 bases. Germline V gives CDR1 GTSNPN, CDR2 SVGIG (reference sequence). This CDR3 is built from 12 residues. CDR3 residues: CAWSRSNTEAFF. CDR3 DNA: TGTGCCTGGTCGAGGAGCAACACTGAAGCTTTCTTT.

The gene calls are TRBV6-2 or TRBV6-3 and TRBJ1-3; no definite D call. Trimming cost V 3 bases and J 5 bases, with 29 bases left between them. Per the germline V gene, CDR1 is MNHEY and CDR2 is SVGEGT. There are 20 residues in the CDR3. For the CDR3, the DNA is TGTGCCAGCAGTTATCCACGCAGTTACCGCGGTGCGCTATACCGAAACACCATATATTTT. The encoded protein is CASSYPRSYRGALYRNTIYF.

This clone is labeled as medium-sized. This CDR3 reads CASTRSGTGNTIYF. CDR3 nucleotide sequence: TGCGCCAGCACGAGATCCGGGACTGGAAACACCATATATTTT. V is TRBV10-2 and J is TRBJ1-3, with unresolved D. The CDR3 covers 14 residues. Germline V lookup: CDR1 WSHSY, CDR2 SAAADI. V lost 7 bases to trimming and J lost 2 bases, with 12 bases between them.

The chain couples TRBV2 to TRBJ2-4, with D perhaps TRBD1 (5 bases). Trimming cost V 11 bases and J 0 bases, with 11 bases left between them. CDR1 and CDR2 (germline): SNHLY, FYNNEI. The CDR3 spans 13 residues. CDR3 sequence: CAVTGPAKNIQYF. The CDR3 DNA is TGTGCCGTAACAGGTCCAGCCAAAAACATTCAGTACTTC.

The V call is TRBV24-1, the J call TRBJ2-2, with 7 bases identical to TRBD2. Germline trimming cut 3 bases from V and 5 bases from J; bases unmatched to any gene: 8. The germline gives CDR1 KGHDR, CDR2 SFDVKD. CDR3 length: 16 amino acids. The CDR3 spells CATSDDKLAQTGELFF. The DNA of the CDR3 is TGTGCCACCAGTGATGACAAACTAGCGCAGACCGGGGAGCTGTTTTTT.

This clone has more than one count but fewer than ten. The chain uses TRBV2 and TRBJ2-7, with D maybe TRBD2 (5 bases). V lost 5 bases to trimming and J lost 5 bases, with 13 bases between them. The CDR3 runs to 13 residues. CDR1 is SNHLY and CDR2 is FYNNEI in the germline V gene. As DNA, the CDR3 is TGTGCCAGCAGTCCGACTATAGGCCACGAGCAGTACTTC. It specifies CASSPTIGHEQYF.

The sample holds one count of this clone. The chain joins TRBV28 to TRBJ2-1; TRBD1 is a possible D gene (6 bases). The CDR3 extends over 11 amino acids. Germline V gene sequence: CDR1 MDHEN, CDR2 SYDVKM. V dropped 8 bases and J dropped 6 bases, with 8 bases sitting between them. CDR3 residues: CASGRGNEQFF. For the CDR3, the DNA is TGTGCCAGCGGCAGGGGCAATGAGCAGTTCTTC.

The DNA of the CDR3 is TGTGCCAGCAGGGCAGGGGTAGGAATCACCGGGGAGCTGTTTTTT. Translating it yields CASRAGVGITGELFF. V is TRBV11-1 and J is TRBJ2-2; maybe TRBD1 (6 bases). This CDR3 comprises 15 residues. Per the germline V gene, CDR1 is SGHAT and CDR2 is FQDESV (reference sequence). V was shortened by 6 bases and J by 4 bases, with 15 bases between the two germline ends.

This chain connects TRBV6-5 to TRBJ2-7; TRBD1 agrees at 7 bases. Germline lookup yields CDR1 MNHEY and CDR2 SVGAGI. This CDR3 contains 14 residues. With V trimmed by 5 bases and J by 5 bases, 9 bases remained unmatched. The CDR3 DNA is TGTGCCAGCAGTCCGGACAGGAGGTCGCACGAGCAGTACTTC. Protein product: CASSPDRRSHEQYF.

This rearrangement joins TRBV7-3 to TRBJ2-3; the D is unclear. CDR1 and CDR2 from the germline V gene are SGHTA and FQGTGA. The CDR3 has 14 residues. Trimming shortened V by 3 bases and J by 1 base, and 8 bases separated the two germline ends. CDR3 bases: TGTGCCAGCAGCTTGAGTCCTGGCACAGATACGCAGTATTTT. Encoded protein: CASSLSPGTDTQYF.

For the CDR3, the DNA is TGTGCCACCAGTACTGAAACGTACAATCAGCCCCAGCATTTT. It specifies CATSTETYNQPQHF. This sequence joins TRBV24-1 and TRBJ1-5; D gene ambiguous. Germline loops: CDR1 KGHDR, CDR2 SFDVKD. The CDR3 totals 14 residues. The V end was cut by 6 bases, the J end by 3 bases, with 11 bases between.

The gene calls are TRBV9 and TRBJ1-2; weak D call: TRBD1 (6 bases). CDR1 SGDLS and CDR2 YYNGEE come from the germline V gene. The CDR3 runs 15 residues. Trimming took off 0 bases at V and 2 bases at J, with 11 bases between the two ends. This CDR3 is CASSVGVGQNYGYTF. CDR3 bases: TGTGCCAGCAGCGTAGGAGTAGGACAGAACTATGGCTACACCTTC.

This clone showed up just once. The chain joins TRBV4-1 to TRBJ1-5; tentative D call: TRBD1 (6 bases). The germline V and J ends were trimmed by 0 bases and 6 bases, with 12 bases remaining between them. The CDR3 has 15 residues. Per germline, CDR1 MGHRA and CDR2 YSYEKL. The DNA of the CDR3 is TGCGCCAGCAGCCAAGATCAACAGGGACCTCAGCCCCAGCATTTT. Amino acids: CASSQDQQGPQPQHF.

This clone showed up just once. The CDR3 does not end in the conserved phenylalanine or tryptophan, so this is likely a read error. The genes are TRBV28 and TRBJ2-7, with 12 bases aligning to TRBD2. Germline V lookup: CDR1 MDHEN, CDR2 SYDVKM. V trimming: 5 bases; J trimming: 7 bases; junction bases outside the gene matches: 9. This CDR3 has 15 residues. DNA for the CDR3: TGTGCCAGCAGTCTCGTCGCTAGCGGGAGGGGTGAGCAGTACCTC. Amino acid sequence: CASSLVASGRGEQYL.

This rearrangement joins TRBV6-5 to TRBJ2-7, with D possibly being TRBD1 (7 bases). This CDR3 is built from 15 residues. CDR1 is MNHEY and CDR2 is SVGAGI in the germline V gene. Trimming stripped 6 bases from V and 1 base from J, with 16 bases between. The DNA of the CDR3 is TGTGCCAGCAGGGCGGGACAGACCGCATCCTACGAGCAGTACTTC. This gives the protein CASRAGQTASYEQYF.

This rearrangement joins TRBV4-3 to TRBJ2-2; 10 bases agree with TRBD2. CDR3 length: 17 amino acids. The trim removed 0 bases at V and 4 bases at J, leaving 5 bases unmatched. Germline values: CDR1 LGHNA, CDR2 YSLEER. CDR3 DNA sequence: TGCGCCAGCAGCCAAGATGCAGCGGGAGGGCTCACCGGGGAGCTGTTTTTT. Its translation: CASSQDAAGGLTGELFF.

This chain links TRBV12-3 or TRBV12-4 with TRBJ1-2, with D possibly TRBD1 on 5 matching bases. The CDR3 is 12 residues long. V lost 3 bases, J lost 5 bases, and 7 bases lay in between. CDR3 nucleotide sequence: TGTGCCAGCAGTTTCCCAGGGTATGGCTACACCTTC. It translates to CASSFPGYGYTF.

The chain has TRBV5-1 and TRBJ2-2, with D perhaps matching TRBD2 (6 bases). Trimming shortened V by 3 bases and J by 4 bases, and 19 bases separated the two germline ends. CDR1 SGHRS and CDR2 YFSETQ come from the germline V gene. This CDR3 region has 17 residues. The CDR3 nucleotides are TGCGCCAGCAGCTCACAAGCCGGGACTTACTCCACCGGGGAGCTGTTTTTT. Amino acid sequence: CASSSQAGTYSTGELFF.

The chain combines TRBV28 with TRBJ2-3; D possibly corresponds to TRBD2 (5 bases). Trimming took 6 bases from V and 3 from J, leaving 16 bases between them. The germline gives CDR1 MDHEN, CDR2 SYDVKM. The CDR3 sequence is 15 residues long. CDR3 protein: CASRTRSAGTDTQYF. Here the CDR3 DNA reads TGTGCCAGCAGAACAAGATCCGCGGGTACAGATACGCAGTATTTT.

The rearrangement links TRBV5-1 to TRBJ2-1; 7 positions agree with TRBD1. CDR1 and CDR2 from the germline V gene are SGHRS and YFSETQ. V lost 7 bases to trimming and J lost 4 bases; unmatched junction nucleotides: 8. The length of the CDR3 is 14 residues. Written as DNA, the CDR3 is TGCGCCAGCGCTGCCGGGACAGAGTACAATGAGCAGTTCTTC. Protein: CASAAGTEYNEQFF.

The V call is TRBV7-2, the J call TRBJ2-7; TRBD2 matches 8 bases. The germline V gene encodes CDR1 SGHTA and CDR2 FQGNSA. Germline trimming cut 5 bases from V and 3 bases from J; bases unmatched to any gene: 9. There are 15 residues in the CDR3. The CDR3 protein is CASSLQAGVFYEQYF. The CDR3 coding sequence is TGTGCCAGCAGCCTTCAAGCGGGAGTGTTCTACGAGCAGTACTTC.

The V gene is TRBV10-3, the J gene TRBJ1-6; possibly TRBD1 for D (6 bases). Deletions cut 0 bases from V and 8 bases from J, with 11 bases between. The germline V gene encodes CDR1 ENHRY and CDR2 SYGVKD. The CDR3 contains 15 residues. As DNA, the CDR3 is TGTGCCATCAGTGAGTCGGGGGGGCAGGATTCACCCCTCCACTTT. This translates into CAISESGGQDSPLHF.

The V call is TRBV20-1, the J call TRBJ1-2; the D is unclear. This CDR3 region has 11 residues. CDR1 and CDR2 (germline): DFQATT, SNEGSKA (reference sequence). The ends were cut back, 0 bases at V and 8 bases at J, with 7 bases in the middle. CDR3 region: CSARDRGGYTF. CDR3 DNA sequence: TGCAGTGCTAGAGATCGAGGGGGCTACACCTTC.

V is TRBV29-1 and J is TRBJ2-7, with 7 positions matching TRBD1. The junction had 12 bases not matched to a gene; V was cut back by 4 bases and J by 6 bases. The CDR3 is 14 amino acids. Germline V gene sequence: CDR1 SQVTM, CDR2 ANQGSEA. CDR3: CSVVGTAVGREQYF. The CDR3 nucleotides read TGCAGCGTTGTTGGGACAGCCGTGGGGCGCGAGCAGTACTTC.